The 14 T cell receptor beta chains reported below all come from one sample, sequenced in a study of graft-versus-host responses after intestinal transplantation. Repertoires were generated with immunoSEQ multiplex PCR, while TCRdb's copy carries only in-frame clones and drops some. The profile shows tens of thousands of clones, about 93% of them singletons. The material was PBMCs, obtained 786 days after a first intestinal transplant, on the day of a second. The origin of the receptors is a human patient who received an intestinal transplant, so some T cells may come from the graft donor.

The J gene is TRBJ1-1, the V gene TRBV18; 7 positions match TRBD1. Germline V lookup: CDR1 KGHSH, CDR2 LQKENI. Trimming removed 6 bases from V and 1 base from J; junction bases left unmatched: 2. The CDR3 totals 13 residues. The CDR3 DNA reads as TGTGCCAGCTCCGGGACAGAGAACACTGAAGCTTTCTTT. This sequence encodes CASSGTENTEAFF.

The J gene is TRBJ2-7, the V gene TRBV6-5; TRBD1 aligns across 9 bases. The CDR3 is 15 residues long. The V gene end was trimmed by 2 bases and the J gene end by 3 bases; junction bases not matched to a gene: 5. Germline V lookup: CDR1 MNHEY, CDR2 SVGAGI. For the CDR3, the DNA is TGTGCCAGCAGTTACGTAGGGACAGGGCTCTACGAGCAGTACTTC. Translation: CASSYVGTGLYEQYF.

The V gene is TRBV10-3, the J gene TRBJ1-5; the match to TRBD1 covers 8 bases. After removal of 1 base from V and 6 bases from J, the junction contained 14 bases not matched to a gene. Germline V CDR1 and CDR2: ENHRY, SYGVKD. The CDR3 length is 18 residues. The CDR3 bases are TGTGCCATCAGTGAGTACCCCCTGGACAGGGCGTTGGGTCAGCCCCAGCATTTT. Protein: CAISEYPLDRALGQPQHF.

Remarks on this clone: Other DNA sequences from this sample encode an identical CDR3 as well. The chain uses TRBV7-3 and TRBJ2-2, with unresolved D. Germline CDR1 and CDR2: SGHTA and FQGTGA. This CDR3 has 12 amino acids. V was pared by 0 bases and J by 6 bases, with 2 bases between. CDR3 amino acids: CASSLTAGELFF. The CDR3, as DNA: TGTGCCAGCAGCTTAACCGCCGGGGAGCTGTTTTTT.

The rearrangement joins TRBV21-1 to TRBJ1-2. TRBV21-1 is designated a pseudogene. This CDR3 has 11 residues. The DNA for the CDR3 is TGTGCCAGCAGCAAAGTGGGAGGCTACACCTTC. Protein product: CASSKVGGYTF.

V usage is TRBV6-5 and J usage is TRBJ1-1; 7 bases are shared with TRBD1. The CDR3 consists of 16 residues. The trim removed 0 bases at V and 0 bases at J, leaving 4 bases unmatched. CDR1 and CDR2 from the germline V gene are MNHEY and SVGAGI. In nucleotides, the CDR3 is TGTGCCAGCAGTTACTCTCGGGACAGACTGAACACTGAAGCTTTCTTT. This sequence encodes CASSYSRDRLNTEAFF.

As to this clone: Different DNA sequences within this sample yield the same CDR3. The gene calls are TRBV5-1 and TRBJ2-5; 8 bases fit TRBD2. Germline CDR1 SGHRS, CDR2 YFSETQ. The V gene end was trimmed by 0 bases and the J gene end by 5 bases; junction bases not matched to a gene: 0. This CDR3 comprises 13 residues. As DNA, the CDR3 is TGCGCCAGCAGCTTGGGCGGGGGGGAGACCCAGTACTTC. This translates into CASSLGGGETQYF.

CDR3 coding DNA: TGTGCCAGCAGCACACGACTAGCGGGAGCAGATACGCAGTATTTT. Its translation: CASSTRLAGADTQYF. The V call is TRBV5-4, the J call TRBJ2-3; 12 bases are a match to TRBD2. CDR3 size: 15 residues. The germline CDR1 and CDR2 sequences are SGHNT and YYREEE (reference sequence). V shed 4 bases and J 4 bases; nucleotides not matched to a gene: 4.

For the CDR3, the DNA is TGTGCCAGCAGCGTAGGAGTGAGCTCCTATAATTCACCCCTCCACTTT. It translates to CASSVGVSSYNSPLHF. The chain recombines TRBV9 with TRBJ1-6; no reliable D call. The CDR3 length is 16 residues. CDR1 and CDR2 (germline): SGDLS, YYNGEE. V lost 0 bases to trimming and J lost 0 bases, with 7 bases between them.

The rearrangement links TRBV11-2 to TRBJ2-7; no clear D. CDR1 is SGHAT, CDR2 FQNNGV, per germline. CDR3 length: 14 amino acids. V was pared by 5 bases and J by 2 bases, with 13 bases between. For the CDR3, the DNA is TGTGCCAGCAGCCGCCCCTATTGGCCCTACGAGCAGTACTTC. This translates into CASSRPYWPYEQYF.

The chain uses TRBV2 and TRBJ2-2; D unresolved. The V gene's germline CDR1 is SNHLY and CDR2 FYNNEI. The V end lost 1 base, the J end lost 0 bases, and 9 bases lay between the germline ends. The CDR3 contains 16 residues. In DNA, the CDR3 is TGTGCCAGCAGTGAAGGGGCACCCCCGAACACCGGGGAGCTGTTTTTT. Its protein product is CASSEGAPPNTGELFF.

A remark on this clone: At one of its ends the junction is not consistent with the germline gene, which may arise from a read error. The V call is TRBV7-9, the J call TRBJ2-1, with a weak D call TRBD2 (6 bases). The CDR3 runs 12 residues. Germline values: CDR1 SEHNR, CDR2 FQNEAQ (reference sequence). The CDR3 DNA reads as TGTGCCAACAGCCGACCCGGGACTCGCAAGTTCTTC. Translating gives CANSRPGTRKFF. Supplemented by reference TRBV7-9 and TRBJ2-1, the full variable domain reads DTGVSQNPRHKITKRGQNVTFRCDPISEHNRLYWYRQTLGQGPEFLTYFQNEAQLEKSRLLSDRFSAERPKGSFSTLEIQRTEQGDSAMYLCANSRPGTRKFFGPGTRLTVL.

The chain employs TRBV25-1 and TRBJ1-1; D perhaps matches TRBD1 (6 bases). The CDR3 has 15 residues. Germline V gene data show CDR1 as MGHDK and CDR2 as SYGVNS. Trimming removed 8 bases from V and 1 base from J, with 17 bases in between. CDR3 bases: TGTGCCAGCGGGCAAAACAGGGACGCGAACACTGAAGCTTTCTTT. This gives the protein CASGQNRDANTEAFF.

The chain has TRBV19 and TRBJ2-3, with D tentatively TRBD1 or TRBD2 (5 bases each). Between the trimmed V and J ends, which lost 9 bases and 1 base, there was a span of 17 bases. The CDR3 has 15 amino acids. Germline-derived CDR1 and CDR2 are LNHDA and SQIVND (reference sequence). The CDR3 sequence is CASAPRGGGTDTQYF. The DNA for the CDR3 is TGTGCCAGCGCCCCCCGGGGCGGTGGCACAGATACGCAGTATTTT. Based on the CDR3 plus reference TRBV19 and TRBJ2-3, the full variable domain is DGGITQSPKYLFRKEGQNVTLSCEQNLNHDAMYWYRQDPGQGLRLIYYSQIVNDFQKGDIAEGYSVSREKKESFPLTVTSAQKNPTAFYLCASAPRGGGTDTQYFGPGTRLTVL.